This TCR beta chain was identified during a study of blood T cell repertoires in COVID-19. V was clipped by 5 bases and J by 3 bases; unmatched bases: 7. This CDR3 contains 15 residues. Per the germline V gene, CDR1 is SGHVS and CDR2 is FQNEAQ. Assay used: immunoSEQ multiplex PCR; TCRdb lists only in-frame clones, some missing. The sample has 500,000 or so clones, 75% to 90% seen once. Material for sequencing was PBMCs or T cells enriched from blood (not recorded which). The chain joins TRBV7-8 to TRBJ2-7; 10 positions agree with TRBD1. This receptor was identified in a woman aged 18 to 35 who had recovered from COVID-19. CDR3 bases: TGTGCCAGCAGCCACAGACAGGGGGCTTACTACGAGCAGTACTTC. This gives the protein CASSHRQGAYYEQYF.